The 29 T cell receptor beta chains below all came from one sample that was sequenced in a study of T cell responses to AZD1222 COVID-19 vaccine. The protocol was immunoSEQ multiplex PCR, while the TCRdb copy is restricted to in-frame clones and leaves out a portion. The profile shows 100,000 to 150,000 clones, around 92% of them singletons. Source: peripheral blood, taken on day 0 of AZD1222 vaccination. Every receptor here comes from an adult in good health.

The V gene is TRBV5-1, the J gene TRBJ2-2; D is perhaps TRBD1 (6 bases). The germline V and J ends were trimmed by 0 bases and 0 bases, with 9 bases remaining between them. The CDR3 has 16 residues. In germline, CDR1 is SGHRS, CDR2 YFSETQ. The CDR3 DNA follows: TGCGCCAGCAGCTTGGACAGGGTATCGAACACCGGGGAGCTGTTTTTT. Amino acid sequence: CASSLDRVSNTGELFF.

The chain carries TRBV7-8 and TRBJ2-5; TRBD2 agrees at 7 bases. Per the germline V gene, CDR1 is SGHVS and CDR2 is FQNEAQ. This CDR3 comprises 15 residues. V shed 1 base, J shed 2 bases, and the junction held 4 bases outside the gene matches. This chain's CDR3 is CASSLVWGGQETQYF. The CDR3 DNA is TGTGCCAGCAGCTTAGTATGGGGGGGGCAAGAGACCCAGTACTTC.

The CDR3 spells CASSRLGGDTQYF. The CDR3 DNA reads as TGTGCCAGCAGTCGACTAGGGGGTGATACGCAGTATTTT. The J gene is TRBJ2-3, the V gene TRBV27; D possibly matches TRBD1 or TRBD2 (6 bases each). This CDR3 is built from 13 residues. Germline V gene data show CDR1 as MNHEY and CDR2 as SMNVEV (reference sequence). The V end was cut by 5 bases, the J end by 6 bases, with 12 bases between.

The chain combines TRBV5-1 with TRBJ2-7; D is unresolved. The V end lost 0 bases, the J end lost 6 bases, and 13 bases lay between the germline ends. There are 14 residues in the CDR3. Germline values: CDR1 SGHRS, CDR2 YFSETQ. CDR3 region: CASSLGETGSEQYF. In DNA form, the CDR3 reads TGCGCCAGCAGCTTGGGAGAAACCGGTTCCGAGCAGTACTTC.

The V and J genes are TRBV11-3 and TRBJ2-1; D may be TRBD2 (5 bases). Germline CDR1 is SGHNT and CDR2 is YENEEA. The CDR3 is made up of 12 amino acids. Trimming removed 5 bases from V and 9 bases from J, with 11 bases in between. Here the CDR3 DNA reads TGTGCCAGCAGCCTGACCCGGGGTGAGCAGTTCTTC. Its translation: CASSLTRGEQFF. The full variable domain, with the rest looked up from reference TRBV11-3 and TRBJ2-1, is EAGVVQSPRYKIIEKKQPVAFWCNPISGHNTLYWYLQNLGQGPELLIRYENEEAVDDSQLPKDRFSAERLKGVDSTLKIQPAELGDSAVYLCASSLTRGEQFFGPGTRLTVL.

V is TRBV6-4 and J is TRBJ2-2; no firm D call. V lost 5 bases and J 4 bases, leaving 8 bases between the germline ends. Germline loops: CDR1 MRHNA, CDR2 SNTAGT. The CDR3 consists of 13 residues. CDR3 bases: TGTGCCAGCAGTAGTGTGGGCACCGGGGAGCTGTTTTTT. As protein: CASSSVGTGELFF.

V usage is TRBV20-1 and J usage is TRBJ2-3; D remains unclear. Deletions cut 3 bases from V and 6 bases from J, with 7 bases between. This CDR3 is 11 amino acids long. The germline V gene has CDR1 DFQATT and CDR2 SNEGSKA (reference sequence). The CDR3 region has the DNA TGCAGTGCTAGCGGCATCGATACGCAGTATTTT. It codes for CSASGIDTQYF.

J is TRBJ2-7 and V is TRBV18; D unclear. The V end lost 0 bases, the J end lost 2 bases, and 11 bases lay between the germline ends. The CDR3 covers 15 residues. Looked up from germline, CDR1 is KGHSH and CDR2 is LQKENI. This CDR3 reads CASSPPSLSTYEQYF. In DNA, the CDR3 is TGTGCCAGCTCACCACCTTCGCTTTCGACCTACGAGCAGTACTTC. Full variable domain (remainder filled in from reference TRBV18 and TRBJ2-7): NAGVMQNPRHLVRRRGQEARLRCSPMKGHSHVYWYRQLPEEGLKFMVYLQKENIIDESGMPKERFSAEFPKEGPSILRIQQVVRGDSAAYFCASSPPSLSTYEQYFGPGTRLTVT.

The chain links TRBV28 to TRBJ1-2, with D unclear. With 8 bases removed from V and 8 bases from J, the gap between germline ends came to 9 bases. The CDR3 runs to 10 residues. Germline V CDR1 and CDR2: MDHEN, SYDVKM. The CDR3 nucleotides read TGTGCCAGCGAAGGATACGGCTACACCTTC. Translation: CASEGYGYTF.

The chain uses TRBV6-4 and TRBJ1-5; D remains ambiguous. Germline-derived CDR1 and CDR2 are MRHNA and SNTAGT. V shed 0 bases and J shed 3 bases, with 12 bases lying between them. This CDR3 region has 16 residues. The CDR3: CASSDSRVPFNQPQHF. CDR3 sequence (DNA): TGTGCCAGCAGTGACTCGAGGGTACCGTTCAATCAGCCCCAGCATTTT.

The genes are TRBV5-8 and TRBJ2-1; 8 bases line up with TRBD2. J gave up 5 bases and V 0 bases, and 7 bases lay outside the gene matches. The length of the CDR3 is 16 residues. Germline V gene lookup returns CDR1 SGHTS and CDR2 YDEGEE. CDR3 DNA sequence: TGTGCCAGCAGCTTGGCCCAGCGGGGGCACGACAATGAGCAGTTCTTC. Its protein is CASSLAQRGHDNEQFF.

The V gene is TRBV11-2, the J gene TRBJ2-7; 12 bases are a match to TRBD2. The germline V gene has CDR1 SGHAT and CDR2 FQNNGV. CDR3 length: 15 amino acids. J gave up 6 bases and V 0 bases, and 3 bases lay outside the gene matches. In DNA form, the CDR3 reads TGTGCCAGCAGCTTAGATGCTAGCGGGAGGGTCGAGCAGTACTTC. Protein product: CASSLDASGRVEQYF. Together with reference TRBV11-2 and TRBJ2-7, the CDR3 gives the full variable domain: EAGVAQSPRYKIIEKRQSVAFWCNPISGHATLYWYQQILGQGPKLLIQFQNNGVVDDSQLPKDRFSAERLKGVDSTLKIQPAKLEDSAVYLCASSLDASGRVEQYFGPGTRLTVT.

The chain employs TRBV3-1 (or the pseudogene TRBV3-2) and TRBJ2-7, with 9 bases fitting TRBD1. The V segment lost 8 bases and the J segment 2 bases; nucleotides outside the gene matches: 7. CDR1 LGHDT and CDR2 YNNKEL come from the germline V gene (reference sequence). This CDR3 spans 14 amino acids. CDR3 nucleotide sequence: TGTGCCAGCCAGCCGAGGGACAGGGCCTACGAGCAGTACTTC. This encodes CASQPRDRAYEQYF.

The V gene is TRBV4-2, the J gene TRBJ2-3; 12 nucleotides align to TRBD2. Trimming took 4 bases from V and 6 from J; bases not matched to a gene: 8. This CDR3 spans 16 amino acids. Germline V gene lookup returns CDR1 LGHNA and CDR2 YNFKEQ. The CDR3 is CASSPWTSGNGDTQYF. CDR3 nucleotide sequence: TGTGCCAGCAGCCCCTGGACTAGCGGGAACGGGGATACGCAGTATTTT.

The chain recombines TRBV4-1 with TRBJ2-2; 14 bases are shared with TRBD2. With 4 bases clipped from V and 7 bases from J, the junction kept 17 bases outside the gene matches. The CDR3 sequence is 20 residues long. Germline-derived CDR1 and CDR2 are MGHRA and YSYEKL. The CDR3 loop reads CASSLLYVRLAGGSSGELFF. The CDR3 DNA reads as TGCGCCAGCAGCCTACTTTACGTCCGACTAGCGGGAGGGTCCAGCGGGGAGCTGTTTTTT.

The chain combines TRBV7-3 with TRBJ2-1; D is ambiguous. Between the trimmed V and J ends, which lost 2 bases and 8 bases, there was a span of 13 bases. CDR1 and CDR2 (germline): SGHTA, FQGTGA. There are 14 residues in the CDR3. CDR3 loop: CASSLGQNLHEQFF. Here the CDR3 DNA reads TGTGCCAGCAGCTTAGGCCAAAACCTACATGAGCAGTTCTTC.

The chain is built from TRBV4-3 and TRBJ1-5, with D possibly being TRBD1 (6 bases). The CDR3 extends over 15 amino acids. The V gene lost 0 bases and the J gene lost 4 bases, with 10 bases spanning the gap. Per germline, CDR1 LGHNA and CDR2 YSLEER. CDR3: CASSQEAGTNQPQHF. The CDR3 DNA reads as TGCGCCAGCAGCCAAGAAGCAGGGACAAATCAGCCCCAGCATTTT.

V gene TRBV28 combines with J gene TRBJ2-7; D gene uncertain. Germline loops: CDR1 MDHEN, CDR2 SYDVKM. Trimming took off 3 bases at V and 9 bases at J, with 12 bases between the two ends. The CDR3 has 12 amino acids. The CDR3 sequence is CASSFLALGQYF. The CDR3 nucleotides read TGTGCCAGCAGTTTTCTGGCGTTGGGGCAGTACTTC.

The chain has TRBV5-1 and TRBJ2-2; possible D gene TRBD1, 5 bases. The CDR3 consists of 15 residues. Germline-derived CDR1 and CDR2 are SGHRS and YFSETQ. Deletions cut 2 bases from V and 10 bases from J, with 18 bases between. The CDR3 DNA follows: TGCGCCAGCAGCTTTCTAGGGGTAGGAGAGGAGGAGCTGTTTTTT. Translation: CASSFLGVGEEELFF.

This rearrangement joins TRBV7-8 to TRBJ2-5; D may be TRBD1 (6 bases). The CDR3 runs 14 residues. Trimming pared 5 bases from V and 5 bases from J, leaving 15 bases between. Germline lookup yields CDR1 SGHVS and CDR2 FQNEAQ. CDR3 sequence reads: CASSRTEDGETQYF. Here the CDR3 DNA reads TGTGCCAGCAGCCGGACAGAGGACGGGGAGACCCAGTACTTC.

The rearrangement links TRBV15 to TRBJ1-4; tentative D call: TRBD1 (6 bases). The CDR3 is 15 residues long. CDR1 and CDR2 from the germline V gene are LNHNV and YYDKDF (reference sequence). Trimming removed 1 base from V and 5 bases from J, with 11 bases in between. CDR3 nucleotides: TGTGCCACCAGCAGAGTTTTCGGACAGAATGAAAAACTGTTTTTT. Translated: CATSRVFGQNEKLFF.

The CDR3 nucleotides are TGTGCCAGCAGTCGATACAATGAGCAGTTCTTC. Its protein product is CASSRYNEQFF. The chain employs TRBV2 and TRBJ2-1; no clear D. CDR1 is SNHLY and CDR2 is FYNNEI in the germline V gene. Trimming took 5 bases from V and 4 from J, leaving 3 bases between them. The CDR3 runs 11 residues.

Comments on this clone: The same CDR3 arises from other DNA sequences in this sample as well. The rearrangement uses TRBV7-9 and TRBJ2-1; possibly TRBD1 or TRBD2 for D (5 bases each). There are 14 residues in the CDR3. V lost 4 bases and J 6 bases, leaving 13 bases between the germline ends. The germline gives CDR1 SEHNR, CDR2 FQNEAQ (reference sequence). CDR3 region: CASSSSGTGNEQFF. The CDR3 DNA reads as TGTGCCAGCAGCTCCTCCGGGACGGGCAATGAGCAGTTCTTC.

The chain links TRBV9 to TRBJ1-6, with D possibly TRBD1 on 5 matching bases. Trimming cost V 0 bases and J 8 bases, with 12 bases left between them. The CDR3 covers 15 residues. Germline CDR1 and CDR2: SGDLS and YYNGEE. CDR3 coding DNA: TGTGCCAGCAGCGTAGAGGGCAGGGAGGATTCACCCCTCCACTTT. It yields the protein CASSVEGREDSPLHF.

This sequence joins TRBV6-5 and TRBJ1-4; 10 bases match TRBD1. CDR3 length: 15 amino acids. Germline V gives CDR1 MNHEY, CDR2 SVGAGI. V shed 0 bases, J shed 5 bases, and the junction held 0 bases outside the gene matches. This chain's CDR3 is CASSYSGQGNEKLFF. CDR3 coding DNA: TGTGCCAGCAGTTACTCGGGACAGGGGAATGAAAAACTGTTTTTT.

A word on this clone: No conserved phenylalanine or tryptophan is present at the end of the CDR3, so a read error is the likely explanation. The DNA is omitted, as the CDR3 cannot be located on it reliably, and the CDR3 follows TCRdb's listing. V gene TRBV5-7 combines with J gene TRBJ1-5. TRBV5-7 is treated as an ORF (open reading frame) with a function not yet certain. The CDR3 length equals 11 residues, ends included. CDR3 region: CASSLELRGRD.

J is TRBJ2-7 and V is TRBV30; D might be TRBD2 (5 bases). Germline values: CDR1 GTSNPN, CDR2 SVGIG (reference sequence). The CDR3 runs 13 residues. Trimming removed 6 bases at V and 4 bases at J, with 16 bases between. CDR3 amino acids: CACRTAREYEQYF. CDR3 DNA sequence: TGTGCCTGCCGTACTGCGAGGGAATACGAGCAGTACTTC.

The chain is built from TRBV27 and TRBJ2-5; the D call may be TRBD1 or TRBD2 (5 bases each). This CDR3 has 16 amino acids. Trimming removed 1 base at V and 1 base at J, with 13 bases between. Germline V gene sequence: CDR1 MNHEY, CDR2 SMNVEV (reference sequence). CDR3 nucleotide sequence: TGTGCCAGCAGTTTATTTGGGACGCCTTTCCAAGAGACCCAGTACTTC. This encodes CASSLFGTPFQETQYF.

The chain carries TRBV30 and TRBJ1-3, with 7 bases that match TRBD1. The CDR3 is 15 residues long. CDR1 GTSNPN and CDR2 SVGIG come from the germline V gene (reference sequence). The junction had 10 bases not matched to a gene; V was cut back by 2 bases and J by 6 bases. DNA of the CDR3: TGTGCCTGGAGTAACCCGACAGGGTGGGAAAACACCATATATTTT. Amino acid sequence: CAWSNPTGWENTIYF.